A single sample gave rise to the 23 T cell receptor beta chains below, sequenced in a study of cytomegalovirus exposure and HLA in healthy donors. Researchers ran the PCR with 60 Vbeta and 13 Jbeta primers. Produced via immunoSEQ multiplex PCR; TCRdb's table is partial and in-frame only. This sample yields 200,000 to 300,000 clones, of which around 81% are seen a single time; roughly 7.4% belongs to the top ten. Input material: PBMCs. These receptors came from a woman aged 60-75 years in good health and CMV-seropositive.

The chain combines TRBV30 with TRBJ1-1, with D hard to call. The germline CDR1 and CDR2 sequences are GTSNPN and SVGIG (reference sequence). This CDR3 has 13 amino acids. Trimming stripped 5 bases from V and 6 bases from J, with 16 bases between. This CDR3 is CAWGRAGSSEAFF. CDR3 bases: TGTGCCTGGGGACGCGCGGGATCTTCTGAAGCTTTCTTT.

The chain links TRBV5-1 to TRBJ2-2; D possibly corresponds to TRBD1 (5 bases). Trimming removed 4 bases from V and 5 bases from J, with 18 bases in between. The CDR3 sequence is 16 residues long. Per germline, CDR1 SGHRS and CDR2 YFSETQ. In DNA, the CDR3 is TGCGCCAGCAGCATCGGACACACGCGAGGTACCGGGGAGCTGTTTTTT. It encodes CASSIGHTRGTGELFF. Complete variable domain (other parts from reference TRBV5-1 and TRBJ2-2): KAGVTQTPRYLIKTRGQQVTLSCSPISGHRSVSWYQQTPGQGLQFLFEYFSETQRNKGNFPGRFSGRQFSNSRSEMNVSTLELGDSALYLCASSIGHTRGTGELFFGEGSRLTVL.

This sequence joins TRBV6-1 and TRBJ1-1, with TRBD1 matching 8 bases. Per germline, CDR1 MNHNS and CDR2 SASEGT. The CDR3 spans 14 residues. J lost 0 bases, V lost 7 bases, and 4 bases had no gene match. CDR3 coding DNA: TGTGCCAGCACTATGGACAGGGTGAACACTGAAGCTTTCTTT. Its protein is CASTMDRVNTEAFF.

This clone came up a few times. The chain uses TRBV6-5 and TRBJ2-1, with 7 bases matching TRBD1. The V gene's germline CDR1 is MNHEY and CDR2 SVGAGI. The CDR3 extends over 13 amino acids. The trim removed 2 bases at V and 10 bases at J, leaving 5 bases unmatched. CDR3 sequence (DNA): TGTGCCAGCAGTTACCGACAGGGTGGGGAGCAGTTCTTC. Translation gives CASSYRQGGEQFF.

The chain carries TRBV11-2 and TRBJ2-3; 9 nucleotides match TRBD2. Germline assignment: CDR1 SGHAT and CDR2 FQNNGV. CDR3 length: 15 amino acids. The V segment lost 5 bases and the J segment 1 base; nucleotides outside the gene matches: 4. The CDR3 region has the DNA TGTGCCAGCAGCCCCTGGACTAGCGGCACAGATACGCAGTATTTT. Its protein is CASSPWTSGTDTQYF.

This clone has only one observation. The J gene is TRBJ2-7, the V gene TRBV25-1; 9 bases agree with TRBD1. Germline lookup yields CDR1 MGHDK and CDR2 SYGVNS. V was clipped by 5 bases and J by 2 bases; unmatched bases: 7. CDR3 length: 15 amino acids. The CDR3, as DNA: TGTGCCAGCAGTCCGTGGACAGGGGACACCTACGAGCAGTACTTC. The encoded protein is CASSPWTGDTYEQYF.

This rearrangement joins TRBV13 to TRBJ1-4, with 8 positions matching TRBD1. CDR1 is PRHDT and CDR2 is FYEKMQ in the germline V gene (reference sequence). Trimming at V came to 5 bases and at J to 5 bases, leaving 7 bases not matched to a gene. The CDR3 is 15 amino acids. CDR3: CASSRYTGGNEKLFF. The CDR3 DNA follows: TGTGCCAGCAGCCGTTATACAGGGGGGAATGAAAAACTGTTTTTT.

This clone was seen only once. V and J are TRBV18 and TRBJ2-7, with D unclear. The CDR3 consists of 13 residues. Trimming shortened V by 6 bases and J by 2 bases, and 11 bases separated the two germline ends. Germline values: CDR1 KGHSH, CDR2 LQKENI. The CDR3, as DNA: TGTGCCAGCTCTCAACATTCGACCTACGAGCAGTACTTC. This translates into CASSQHSTYEQYF.

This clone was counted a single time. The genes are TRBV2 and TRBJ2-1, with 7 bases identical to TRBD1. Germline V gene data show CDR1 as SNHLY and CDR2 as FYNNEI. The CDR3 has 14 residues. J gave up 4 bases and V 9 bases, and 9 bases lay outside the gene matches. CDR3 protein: CARRNGTAYNEQFF. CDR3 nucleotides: TGTGCCAGACGGAACGGGACAGCTTACAATGAGCAGTTCTTC.

The chain's CDR3 is CASSPPGRNGTGELFF. The DNA for the CDR3 is TGTGCCAGCTCACCCCCCGGGAGGAACGGCACCGGGGAGCTGTTTTTT. The chain couples TRBV18 to TRBJ2-2; 7 nucleotides line up with TRBD2. V dropped 3 bases and J dropped 4; count of bases not matched to a gene: 8. The germline CDR1 and CDR2 sequences are KGHSH and LQKENI. The CDR3 is 16 residues long.

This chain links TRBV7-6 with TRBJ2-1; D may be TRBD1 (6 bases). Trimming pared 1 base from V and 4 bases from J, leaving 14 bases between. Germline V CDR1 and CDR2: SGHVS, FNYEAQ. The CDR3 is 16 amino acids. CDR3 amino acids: CASSLVYRVGYNEQFF. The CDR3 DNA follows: TGTGCCAGCAGCTTAGTATACAGGGTCGGGTACAATGAGCAGTTCTTC.

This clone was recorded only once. This chain's CDR3 is CASSDGAGQSYGYTF. The CDR3 DNA reads TGCGCCAGCAGCGACGGAGCCGGACAGAGCTATGGCTACACCTTC. The rearrangement joins TRBV5-1 to TRBJ1-2; weak D call: TRBD1 (6 bases). CDR3 length: 15 residues. Germline V gene sequence: CDR1 SGHRS, CDR2 YFSETQ. The V end was cut by 4 bases, the J end by 4 bases, with 17 bases between.

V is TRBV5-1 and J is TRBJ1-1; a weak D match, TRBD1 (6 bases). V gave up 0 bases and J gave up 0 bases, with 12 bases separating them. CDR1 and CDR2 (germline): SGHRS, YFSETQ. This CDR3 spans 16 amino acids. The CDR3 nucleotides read TGCGCCAGCAGCTTGGTAGGGGGGGTCATGAACACTGAAGCTTTCTTT. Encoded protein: CASSLVGGVMNTEAFF.

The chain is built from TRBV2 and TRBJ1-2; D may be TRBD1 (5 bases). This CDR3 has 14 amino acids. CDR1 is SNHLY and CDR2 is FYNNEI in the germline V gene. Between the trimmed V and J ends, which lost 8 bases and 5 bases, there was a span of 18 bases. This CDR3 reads CASGTGHLNYGYTF. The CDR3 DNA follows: TGTGCCAGCGGTACTGGACACTTAAATTATGGCTACACCTTC.

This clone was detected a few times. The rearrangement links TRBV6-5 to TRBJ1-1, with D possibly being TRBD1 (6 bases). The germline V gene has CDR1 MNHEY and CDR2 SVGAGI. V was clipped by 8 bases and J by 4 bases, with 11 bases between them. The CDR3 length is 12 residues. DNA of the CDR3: TGTGCCAGCCGAGCAGGGGCCACTGAAGCTTTCTTT. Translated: CASRAGATEAFF.

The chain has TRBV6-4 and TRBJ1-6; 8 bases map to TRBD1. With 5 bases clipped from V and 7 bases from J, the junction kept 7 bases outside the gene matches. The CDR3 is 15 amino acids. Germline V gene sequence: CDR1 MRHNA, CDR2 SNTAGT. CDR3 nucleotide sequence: TGTGCCAGCAGTTCTCTAGGACAGGGCAATTCACCCCTCCACTTT. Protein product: CASSSLGQGNSPLHF.

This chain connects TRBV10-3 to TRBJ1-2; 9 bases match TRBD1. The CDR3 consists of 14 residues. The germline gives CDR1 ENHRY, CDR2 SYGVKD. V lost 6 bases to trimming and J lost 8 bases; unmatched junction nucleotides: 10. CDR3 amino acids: CAIRNTGGLEGYTF. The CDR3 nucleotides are TGTGCCATCAGGAATACAGGGGGCTTGGAGGGCTACACCTTC.

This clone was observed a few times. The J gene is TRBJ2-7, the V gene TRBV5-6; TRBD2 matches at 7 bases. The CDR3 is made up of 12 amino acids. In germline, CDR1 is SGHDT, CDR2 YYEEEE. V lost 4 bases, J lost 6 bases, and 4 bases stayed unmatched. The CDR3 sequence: CASSTTSVEQYF. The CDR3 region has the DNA TGTGCCAGCAGCACTACTAGCGTCGAGCAGTACTTC. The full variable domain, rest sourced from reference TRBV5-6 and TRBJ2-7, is DAGVTQSPTHLIKTRGQQVTLRCSPKSGHDTVSWYQQALGQGPQFIFQYYEEEERQRGNFPDRFSGHQFPNYSSELNVNALLLGDSALYLCASSTTSVEQYFGPGTRLTVT.

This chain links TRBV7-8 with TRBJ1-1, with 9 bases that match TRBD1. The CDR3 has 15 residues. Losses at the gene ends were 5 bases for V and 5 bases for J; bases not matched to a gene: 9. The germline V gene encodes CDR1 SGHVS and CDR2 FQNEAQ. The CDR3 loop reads CASSPHRGQDTEAFF. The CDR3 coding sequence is TGTGCCAGCAGCCCGCACAGGGGGCAGGATACTGAAGCTTTCTTT.

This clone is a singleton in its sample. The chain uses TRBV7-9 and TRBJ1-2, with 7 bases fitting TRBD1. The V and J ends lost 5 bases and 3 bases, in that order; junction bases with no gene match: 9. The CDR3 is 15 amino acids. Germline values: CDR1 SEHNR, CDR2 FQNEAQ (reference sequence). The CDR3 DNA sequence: TGTGCCAGCAGCCCCTACACAGGGGAGGACTATGGCTACACCTTC. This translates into CASSPYTGEDYGYTF.

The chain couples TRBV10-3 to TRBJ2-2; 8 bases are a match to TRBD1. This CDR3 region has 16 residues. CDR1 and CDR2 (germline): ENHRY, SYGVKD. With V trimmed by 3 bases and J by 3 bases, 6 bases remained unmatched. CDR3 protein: CAISETRGPYTGELFF. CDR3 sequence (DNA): TGTGCCATCAGTGAAACCAGGGGGCCGTACACCGGGGAGCTGTTTTTT.

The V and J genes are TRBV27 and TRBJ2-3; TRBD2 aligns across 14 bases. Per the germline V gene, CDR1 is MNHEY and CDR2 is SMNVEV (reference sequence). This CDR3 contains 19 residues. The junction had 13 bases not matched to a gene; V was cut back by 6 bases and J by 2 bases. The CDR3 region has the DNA TGTGCCAGCAGGGGACTAGCGGGAGTCAGGGGGGGCCCCACAGATACGCAGTATTTT. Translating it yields CASRGLAGVRGGPTDTQYF.

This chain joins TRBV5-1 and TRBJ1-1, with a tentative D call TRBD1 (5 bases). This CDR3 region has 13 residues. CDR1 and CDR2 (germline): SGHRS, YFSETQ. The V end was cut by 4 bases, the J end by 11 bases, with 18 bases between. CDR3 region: CASSLARGTGAFF. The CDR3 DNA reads TGCGCCAGCAGCCTGGCCCGGGGGACGGGGGCTTTCTTT.